This entry is about one T cell receptor beta chain. This record comes from a study of blood T cell repertoires in COVID-19. Whole-study context: Both acute and convalescent COVID-19 samples were obtained from the United States, Italy and Spain. Sample material is recorded as cDNA or gDNA derived from T cells, B-cell-depleted T cells, or PBMCs.

TCRdb's table, derived via immunoSEQ multiplex PCR, lists solely in-frame clones and lacks some. The sample contains roughly 92,000 clones, more than 75% of which appear only once. There are 16 residues in the CDR3. Deletions cut 3 bases from V and 13 bases from J, with 25 bases between. Germline CDR1 and CDR2: SGDLS and YYNGEE. This TCR came from a woman aged 80 or over with acute or convalescent COVID-19. The sequenced material came from peripheral blood. The chain links TRBV9 to TRBJ2-2; the D gene is possibly TRBD1 (6 bases). CDR3 region: CASSAPGPRGAVRLFF. The DNA of the CDR3 is TGTGCCAGCAGCGCCCCCGGGCCCAGGGGCGCAGTTCGGCTGTTTTTT.